This TCR beta chain stems from a study of CD8+ T cells in alopecia areata. cDNA reverse transcribed from extracted RNA served as the sequencing template. Here immunoSEQ multiplex PCR was the method, and the copy in TCRdb shows in-frame clones only, minus some. The sample contains under 40,000 clones, nearly 55% of which appear only once. V lost 4 bases to trimming and J lost 3 bases, with 7 bases between them. The V gene's germline CDR1 is SGHTA and CDR2 FQGNSA. The CDR3 extends over 12 amino acids. In five patients, CD4+ T cells were split by CD25+CD127- sorting. This clone appeared a few times. The receptor comes from a human donor with alopecia areata. The chain uses TRBV7-2 and TRBJ2-7, with D maybe TRBD1 (5 bases). The sample consisted of CD4+ Tregs sorted from blood. Here the CDR3 reads CASSSQGYEQYF. The CDR3 DNA reads as TGTGCCAGCAGCTCGCAGGGCTACGAGCAGTACTTC.